This T cell receptor (beta chain) was sequenced for a study of T cell responses to AZD1222 COVID-19 vaccine. Study overall: Second doses at about 4 or about 12 weeks were pooled.

Concerning this clone itself: The target antigen is unknown.

Generated by immunoSEQ multiplex PCR, the TCRdb table keeps only in-frame clones and is missing some. Among about 79,000 clones listed, over 75% were seen once. Study results and caveats: Females outnumbered males among donors, who were mostly white British; clonal diversity was possibly underestimated. Spike-specific TCR breadth and depth went up after people got two AZD1222 doses. Only a handful of people who got AZD1222 tested seropositive at baseline.

The TCR comes from an adult in good health. The sample consisted of peripheral blood, taken on day 0 of AZD1222 vaccination.

CDR3 sequence: CASSSGQFREKLFF. The CDR3 region has the DNA TGTGCCAGTAGTTCAGGACAGTTCCGAGAAAAACTGTTTTTT. The chain joins TRBV19 to TRBJ1-4; D is possibly TRBD1 (6 bases). CDR1 and CDR2 from the germline V gene are LNHDA and SQIVND (reference sequence). The CDR3 runs to 14 residues. V was pared by 5 bases and J by 8 bases, with 15 bases between.